A single sample gave rise to the 28 T cell receptor beta chains below, sequenced in a study of beta chain features in type 1 diabetes (dated by TCRdb to between 2017 and 2018). Library construction relied on the immunoSEQ multiplex PCR assay. All of the isolated RNA was reverse transcribed with the High Capacity cDNA Reverse Transcription Kit, so expressed TCRB transcripts were sequenced. The table was pulled from immuneACCESS by TCRdb, which kept in-frame rearrangements only. Such tables lose some clones; where checked, under half of the loss comes from unresolved V genes, and the rest has no known cause. The sample table records some 270,000 clones; 13% to 15% of these occur just once. The ten largest clones take up about 0.03% of the sample. Sequencing input: naive CD4+ T cells from blood. This specimen's cell subset or site label, interpreted: true naive CD4+ T cells. These receptor sequences come from a woman aged 40 to 49 in good health.

This chain joins TRBV5-4 and TRBJ1-6, with 7 bases aligning to TRBD1. The CDR3 totals 17 residues. The V and J ends lost 4 bases and 5 bases, in that order; junction bases with no gene match: 12. Germline V gives CDR1 SGHNT, CDR2 YYREEE (reference sequence). The CDR3 region is CASSRATTGFNNSPLHF. The CDR3 region has the DNA TGTGCCAGCAGCCGTGCCACGACAGGGTTTAATAATTCACCCCTCCACTTT.

This clone was observed a few times. V gene TRBV11-1 combines with J gene TRBJ1-2; tentative D call: TRBD1 (6 bases). V was trimmed by 9 bases and J by 8 bases, leaving 19 bases between them. The CDR3 spans 13 residues. The germline CDR1 and CDR2 sequences are SGHAT and FQDESV (reference sequence). The DNA of the CDR3 is TGTGCCAGGTTTACAGGGTCGCCAGAGGGCTACACCTTC. Translating gives CARFTGSPEGYTF. Full variable domain (outside the CDR3, taken from reference TRBV11-1 and TRBJ1-2): EAEVAQSPRYKITEKSQAVAFWCDPISGHATLYWYRQILGQGPELLVQFQDESVVDDSQLPKDRFSAERLKGVDSTLKIQPAELGDSAMYLCARFTGSPEGYTFGSGTRLTVV.

As DNA, the CDR3 is TGTGCCAGCAGCCAAAGAGTCCTACCAGATACGCAGTATTTT. Protein sequence: CASSQRVLPDTQYF. V gene TRBV14 combines with J gene TRBJ2-3; unclear D gene. The CDR3 runs 14 residues. V was trimmed by 2 bases and J by 4 bases, leaving 10 bases between them. Germline loops: CDR1 SGHDN, CDR2 FVKESK.

V is TRBV6-5 and J is TRBJ2-1; D is unclear. This CDR3 has 14 residues. V was cut by 10 bases and J by 9 bases, with 22 bases left in between. Germline CDR1 is MNHEY and CDR2 is SVGAGI. The CDR3 reads CATTRLRQPSEQFF. CDR3 DNA: TGTGCCACCACAAGGCTTAGACAACCAAGTGAGCAGTTCTTC.

The chain couples TRBV6-6 to TRBJ1-2; the D gene is possibly TRBD1 (6 bases). V lost 7 bases, J lost 8 bases, and 14 bases lay in between. The CDR3 is made up of 12 amino acids. CDR1 is MNHNY, CDR2 SVGAGI, per germline (reference sequence). The CDR3 coding sequence is TGTGCCAGCACCCCTGGGGGGGGCGGCTACACCTTC. As protein: CASTPGGGGYTF.

This clone was recorded at least ten times. The V and J genes are TRBV14 and TRBJ2-1; 9 nucleotides match TRBD1. The V segment lost 4 bases and the J segment 4 bases; nucleotides outside the gene matches: 2. Germline CDR1 and CDR2: SGHDN and FVKESK. There are 14 residues in the CDR3. CDR3 nucleotide sequence: TGTGCCAGCAGCCGCGACAGGGGGTACAATGAGCAGTTCTTC. It translates to CASSRDRGYNEQFF.

The J gene is TRBJ1-2, the V gene TRBV6-5, with D perhaps matching TRBD1 (6 bases). Per the germline V gene, CDR1 is MNHEY and CDR2 is SVGAGI. Trimming shortened V by 2 bases and J by 2 bases, and 6 bases separated the two germline ends. This CDR3 contains 13 residues. The CDR3 here is CASSYGQNYGYTF. The DNA of the CDR3 is TGTGCCAGCAGTTACGGACAGAACTATGGCTACACCTTC.

The V call is TRBV5-1, the J call TRBJ1-1; no clear D gene. With 0 bases removed from V and 6 bases from J, the gap between germline ends came to 9 bases. CDR1 and CDR2 (germline): SGHRS, YFSETQ. This CDR3 is 13 amino acids long. CDR3 protein: CASSLVSAAEAFF. As DNA, the CDR3 is TGCGCCAGCAGCTTGGTCTCTGCGGCTGAAGCTTTCTTT. Full variable domain (rest looked up from reference TRBV5-1 and TRBJ1-1): KAGVTQTPRYLIKTRGQQVTLSCSPISGHRSVSWYQQTPGQGLQFLFEYFSETQRNKGNFPGRFSGRQFSNSRSEMNVSTLELGDSALYLCASSLVSAAEAFFGQGTRLTVV.

The CDR3 protein is CASSLQGLGYNSPLHF. The DNA for the CDR3 is TGCGCCAGCAGCTTGCAGGGTCTCGGGTATAATTCACCCCTCCACTTT. The chain joins TRBV5-1 to TRBJ1-6; tentatively, D is TRBD1 (5 bases). Germline CDR1 reads SGHRS; CDR2 reads YFSETQ. Trimming removed 1 base at V and 4 bases at J, with 12 bases between. CDR3 length: 16 amino acids. Full variable domain (missing parts from reference TRBV5-1 and TRBJ1-6): KAGVTQTPRYLIKTRGQQVTLSCSPISGHRSVSWYQQTPGQGLQFLFEYFSETQRNKGNFPGRFSGRQFSNSRSEMNVSTLELGDSALYLCASSLQGLGYNSPLHFGNGTRLTVT.

The table lists this clone with a few counts. This rearrangement joins TRBV5-1 to TRBJ2-2, with 8 bases that match TRBD1. This CDR3 is 14 amino acids long. Trimming removed 3 bases from V and 5 bases from J; junction bases left unmatched: 3. Germline assignment: CDR1 SGHRS and CDR2 YFSETQ. The CDR3 region has the DNA TGCGCCAGCAGCTGGCAGGGGGCAACCGGGGAGCTGTTTTTT. It codes for CASSWQGATGELFF.

This clone has more than one count but fewer than ten. The chain uses TRBV7-2 and TRBJ1-4; D gene unclear. The CDR3 covers 15 residues. The germline V gene encodes CDR1 SGHTA and CDR2 FQGNSA. The germline V and J ends were trimmed by 5 bases and 0 bases, with 10 bases remaining between them. Here the CDR3 DNA reads TGTGCCAGCAGCGTAGATAGCGCAACTAATGAAAAACTGTTTTTT. Protein product: CASSVDSATNEKLFF.

This rearrangement joins TRBV6-1 to TRBJ2-7, with TRBD2 matching over 7 bases. CDR3 size: 12 residues. From germline, CDR1 is MNHNS and CDR2 SASEGT. Trimming at V came to 6 bases and at J to 2 bases, leaving 1 base not matched to a gene. CDR3 residues: CASRRGAYEQYF. CDR3 DNA: TGTGCCAGCAGACGGGGGGCCTACGAGCAGTACTTC.

This clone was seen only a few times. The chain uses TRBV6-5 and TRBJ2-7; TRBD1 might be the D (6 bases). The CDR3 is 12 residues long. The V end was cut by 6 bases, the J end by 4 bases, with 10 bases between. The V gene's germline CDR1 is MNHEY and CDR2 SVGAGI. CDR3: CASSRTVYEQYF. In nucleotides, the CDR3 is TGTGCCAGCAGCCGGACAGTTTACGAGCAGTACTTC.

This clone showed up just a few times. The J gene is TRBJ1-2, the V gene TRBV9; D call uncertain. Deletions cut 0 bases from V and 8 bases from J, with 11 bases between. The germline V gene has CDR1 SGDLS and CDR2 YYNGEE. This CDR3 is built from 13 residues. CDR3 sequence: CASSVGAQEGYTF. The CDR3, as DNA: TGTGCCAGCAGCGTAGGGGCCCAGGAAGGCTACACCTTC.

Concerning this clone itself: The same CDR3 arises from other DNA sequences in this sample as well. This chain's CDR3 is CASSLGQGGNEQFF. In DNA form, the CDR3 reads TGCGCCAGCAGCTTAGGACAGGGTGGTAATGAGCAGTTCTTC. The chain employs TRBV5-1 and TRBJ2-1, with 8 bases that match TRBD1. Germline lookup yields CDR1 SGHRS and CDR2 YFSETQ. This CDR3 is built from 14 residues. With V trimmed by 2 bases and J by 7 bases, 5 bases remained unmatched.

Only a few counts were recorded for this clone. This rearrangement joins TRBV11-2 to TRBJ2-2; 8 nucleotides line up with TRBD2. Germline loops: CDR1 SGHAT, CDR2 FQNNGV. The CDR3 covers 16 residues. Trimming at V came to 1 base and at J to 0 bases, leaving 1 base not matched to a gene. The CDR3 protein is CASSLAGGPNTGELFF. The CDR3 DNA follows: TGTGCCAGCAGCTTAGCGGGGGGGCCGAACACCGGGGAGCTGTTTTTT.

Here the CDR3 DNA reads TGTGCCAGCAGCTTAGTAGGGGTGGGTGAGCAGTACTTC. This encodes CASSLVGVGEQYF. The chain recombines TRBV11-2 with TRBJ2-7; possibly TRBD1 for D (5 bases). CDR1 and CDR2 from the germline V gene are SGHAT and FQNNGV. This CDR3 is 13 amino acids long. The germline V and J ends were trimmed by 1 base and 7 bases, with 11 bases remaining between them.

This clone was observed a few times. The genes are TRBV5-1 and TRBJ2-5; D is perhaps TRBD2 (7 bases). V was clipped by 7 bases and J by 5 bases, with 15 bases between them. The V gene's germline CDR1 is SGHRS and CDR2 YFSETQ. This CDR3 comprises 13 residues. In nucleotides, the CDR3 is TGCGCCAGCTTCATCCGGGGGGCCGAGACCCAGTACTTC. Amino acids: CASFIRGAETQYF.

This clone was seen only a few times. One end of the junction varies from germline; a read error may be responsible. This chain connects TRBV7-7 to TRBJ2-3; a weak D match, TRBD2 (5 bases). Germline values: CDR1 SSHAT, CDR2 FNYEAQ (reference sequence). This CDR3 is built from 15 residues. CDR3 residues: CASSEGRHPTDTQYF. Here the CDR3 DNA reads TGTGCTAGCAGCGAGGGCCGTCACCCCACAGATACGCAGTATTTT.

This clone came up a few times. The rearrangement joins TRBV5-4 to TRBJ2-5, with TRBD1 as a possible D gene (7 bases). The V end lost 2 bases, the J end lost 5 bases, and 10 bases lay between the germline ends. Germline V lookup: CDR1 SGHNT, CDR2 YYREEE (reference sequence). The CDR3 sequence is 13 residues long. CDR3 nucleotides: TGTGCCAGCAGCTTACAGGGGAGGGAGACCCAGTACTTC. Encoded protein: CASSLQGRETQYF.

In the case of this clone: A read error may produce the germline difference seen at one junction end. Other DNA sequences in this sample translate to the same CDR3. CDR3 protein: CASSSSTDTQYF. CDR3 DNA sequence: TGTGCCAGCAGCTCCTCTACAGATACGCAGTACTTT. The rearrangement links TRBV7-2 to TRBJ2-3; no clear D. The germline gives CDR1 SGHTA, CDR2 FQGNSA. The CDR3 length is 12 residues. Full variable domain (missing parts from reference TRBV7-2 and TRBJ2-3): GAGVSQSPSNKVTEKGKDVELRCDPISGHTALYWYRQSLGQGLEFLIYFQGNSAPDKSGLPSDRFSAERTGGSVSTLTIQRTQQEDSAVYLCASSSSTDTQYFGPGTRLTVL.

V usage is TRBV7-8 and J usage is TRBJ2-3; 7 bases fit TRBD2. This CDR3 is 19 amino acids long. Germline assignment: CDR1 SGHVS and CDR2 FQNEAQ. V was pared by 4 bases and J by 0 bases, with 16 bases of the junction left unmatched. For the CDR3, the DNA is TGTGCCAGCAGCTCCACCCGATTTGGCGGGGGTGCTAGCACAGATACGCAGTATTTT. Protein sequence: CASSSTRFGGGASTDTQYF.

This clone has more than one count but fewer than ten. The V and J genes are TRBV18 and TRBJ2-3; 11 nucleotides match TRBD2. The CDR3 has 19 amino acids. J gave up 4 bases and V 4 bases, and 16 bases lay outside the gene matches. Germline assignment: CDR1 KGHSH and CDR2 LQKENI. CDR3 coding DNA: TGTGCCAGCTCACTACAGACTAGCGGGATTCCCCGGGGCCCAGATACGCAGTATTTT. This codes for CASSLQTSGIPRGPDTQYF.

This clone has only a few counts. The J gene is TRBJ2-5, the V gene TRBV7-8; a weak D match, TRBD2 (7 bases). The CDR3 spans 16 residues. The V gene's germline CDR1 is SGHVS and CDR2 FQNEAQ. V lost 5 bases and J 5 bases, leaving 21 bases between the germline ends. The CDR3 protein is CASSLSRGGARETQYF. Here the CDR3 DNA reads TGTGCCAGCAGCCTCTCTAGGGGGGGGGCCCGCGAGACCCAGTACTTC.

V gene TRBV2 combines with J gene TRBJ1-4; no clear D gene. Trimming pared 2 bases from V and 0 bases from J, leaving 7 bases between. This CDR3 spans 15 amino acids. Per germline, CDR1 SNHLY and CDR2 FYNNEI. As DNA, the CDR3 is TGTGCCAGCAGTGAAACCCGAGCAACTAATGAAAAACTGTTTTTT. It yields the protein CASSETRATNEKLFF. The full variable domain, rest sourced from reference TRBV2 and TRBJ1-4, is EPEVTQTPSHQVTQMGQEVILRCVPISNHLYFYWYRQILGQKVEFLVSFYNNEISEKSEIFDDQFSVERPDGSNFTLKIRSTKLEDSAMYFCASSETRATNEKLFFGSGTQLSVL.

J is TRBJ2-3 and V is TRBV19; 8 positions match TRBD2. Per the germline V gene, CDR1 is LNHDA and CDR2 is SQIVND (reference sequence). The CDR3 length is 16 residues. Trimming cost V 9 bases and J 4 bases; bases outside gene matches: 15. The DNA of the CDR3 is TGTGCCAGCATGAAGCAGGTTGCGGGGGGAGCAGATACGCAGTATTTT. It encodes CASMKQVAGGADTQYF.

This clone has a count of ten or more. The V call is TRBV7-9, the J call TRBJ2-4, with 7 bases lining up with TRBD2. In germline, CDR1 is SEHNR, CDR2 FQNEAQ (reference sequence). V lost 5 bases, J lost 1 base, and 8 bases stayed unmatched. This CDR3 has 16 residues. The CDR3 nucleotides are TGTGCCAGCAGCGAAACGAATAGCGGGGCCAAAAACATTCAGTACTTC. This gives the protein CASSETNSGAKNIQYF. The variable domain in full, with the rest retrieved from reference TRBV7-9 and TRBJ2-4, is DTGVSQNPRHKITKRGQNVTFRCDPISEHNRLYWYRQTLGQGPEFLTYFQNEAQLEKSRLLSDRFSAERPKGSFSTLEIQRTEQGDSAMYLCASSETNSGAKNIQYFGAGTRLSVL.

V is TRBV2 and J is TRBJ2-5; D not certain. The germline V gene has CDR1 SNHLY and CDR2 FYNNEI. Trimming stripped 6 bases from V and 4 bases from J, with 6 bases between. The CDR3 is made up of 11 amino acids. DNA for the CDR3: TGTGCCAGCAGAGGCGGAGAGACCCAGTACTTC. This translates into CASRGGETQYF.